This is a list of T cell receptor beta chains from one sample in a study of blood T cells in healthy people across ages. TCRdb reprocessed the 5' RACE reads with MiXCR, giving one entry per CDR3 protein. Of hundreds of thousands of distinct CDR3 sequences listed, roughly 25% are singletons. These data also featured in a second study, about T cells of mothers and their children.

Sequencing used blood. The receptors stem from a boy aged 10-17 years in good health. The CDR3 runs from the conserved cysteine through the conserved F or W. The D gene is left open where the match is weak. The size of a clone is reported for some rows only, either as once, few or many, or as a class for expanded clones.

>.|TRBJ1-1|13|.|TRBV29-1
CSVGRRMNTEAFF
TGCAGCGTTGGCCGACGGATGAACACTGAAGCTTTCTTT
>.|TRBJ2-7|14|.|TRBV2
CASRVTWGKDEQYF
TGTGCCAGCAGAGTCACATGGGGAAAAGACGAGCAGTACTTC
>once|TRBJ2-7|13|TRBD1|TRBV29-1
CSVDKQGAEEQYF
TGCAGCGTTGATAAACAGGGGGCGGAGGAGCAGTACTTC
>.|TRBJ2-7|13|.|TRBV6-2/TRBV6-3
CASTQASSYEQYF
TGTGCCAGCACCCAGGCTTCCTCCTACGAGCAGTACTTC
>.|TRBJ1-1|15|.|TRBV5-1
CASSPTDGMNTEAFF
TGCGCCAGCAGCCCGACGGACGGAATGAACACTGAAGCTTTCTTT
>few|TRBJ2-1|17|TRBD1|TRBV15
CATSSLTRQGGHNGQFF
TGTGCCACCAGCAGCCTTACAAGACAGGGTGGGCACAATGGGCAGTTCTTC
>many|TRBJ2-5|13|.|TRBV29-1
CSVDRAVQETQYF
TGCAGCGTTGATAGAGCGGTGCAAGAGACCCAGTACTTC
>once|TRBJ2-7|15|.|TRBV20-1
CSASLSAVGSYEQYF
TGCAGTGCTAGTCTGTCGGCAGTGGGGTCCTACGAGCAGTACTTC
>.|TRBJ1-4|13|.|TRBV7-9
CASSSQANEKLFF
TGTGCCAGCAGCTCCCAGGCTAATGAAAAACTGTTTTTT
>few|TRBJ2-1|16|.|TRBV9
CASSVGLSTPDNEQFF
TGTGCCAGCAGCGTAGGGCTGTCTACCCCAGACAATGAGCAGTTCTTC
>.|TRBJ1-4|16|TRBD1|TRBV15
CATSRDKGQVGEKLFF
TGTGCCACCAGCAGAGATAAGGGACAGGTGGGGGAAAAACTGTTTTTT
>.|TRBJ2-7|16|.|TRBV9
CASSTGPGPDTYEQYF
TGTGCCAGCAGCACCGGTCCGGGGCCCGACACCTACGAGCAGTACTTC
>few|TRBJ2-5|15|.|TRBV6-2/TRBV6-3
CASSSRDSISYEQCF
TGTGCCAGCAGTTCTCGGGACTCCATCTCCTACGAGCAGTGCTTC
>.|TRBJ2-2|12|.|TRBV28
CASSSQGQELFF
TGTGCCAGCAGCTCCCAGGGACAGGAGCTGTTTTTT
>.|TRBJ2-1|16|TRBD2|TRBV10-3
CAISELGLAGAHEQFF
TGTGCCATCAGTGAGTTGGGACTAGCGGGAGCCCATGAGCAGTTCTTC
>few|TRBJ2-5|14|.|TRBV10-3
CAISEPAEGETQYF
TGTGCCATCAGTGAGCCGGCGGAGGGGGAGACCCAGTACTTC
>few|TRBJ1-2|12|.|TRBV10-3
CAISDGNYGYTF
TGTGCCATCAGTGACGGGAACTATGGCTACACCTTC
>few|TRBJ1-3|16|.|TRBV20-1
CSARKSGETSGNTIYF
TGCAGTGCTAGGAAATCGGGGGAAACGTCTGGAAACACCATATATTTT
>few|TRBJ2-1|16|TRBD2|TRBV6-2/TRBV6-3
CASRPQGSGASNEQFF
TGTGCCAGCAGACCCCAAGGGAGCGGGGCTAGTAATGAGCAGTTCTTC
>.|TRBJ2-7|11|.|TRBV20-1
CSAREIGEQYF
TGCAGTGCTAGGGAGATCGGCGAGCAGTACTTC
>few|TRBJ2-1|12|.|TRBV27
CASREVENEQFF
TGTGCCAGCAGGGAGGTAGAAAATGAGCAGTTCTTC
>few|TRBJ1-2|14|.|TRBV5-1
CASSLEQGDYGYTF
TGCGCCAGCAGCTTGGAACAGGGTGACTATGGCTACACCTTC
>few|TRBJ2-2|14|.|TRBV7-7
CASSRTANTGELFF
TGTGCTAGCAGCCGGACAGCAAACACCGGGGAGCTGTTTTTT